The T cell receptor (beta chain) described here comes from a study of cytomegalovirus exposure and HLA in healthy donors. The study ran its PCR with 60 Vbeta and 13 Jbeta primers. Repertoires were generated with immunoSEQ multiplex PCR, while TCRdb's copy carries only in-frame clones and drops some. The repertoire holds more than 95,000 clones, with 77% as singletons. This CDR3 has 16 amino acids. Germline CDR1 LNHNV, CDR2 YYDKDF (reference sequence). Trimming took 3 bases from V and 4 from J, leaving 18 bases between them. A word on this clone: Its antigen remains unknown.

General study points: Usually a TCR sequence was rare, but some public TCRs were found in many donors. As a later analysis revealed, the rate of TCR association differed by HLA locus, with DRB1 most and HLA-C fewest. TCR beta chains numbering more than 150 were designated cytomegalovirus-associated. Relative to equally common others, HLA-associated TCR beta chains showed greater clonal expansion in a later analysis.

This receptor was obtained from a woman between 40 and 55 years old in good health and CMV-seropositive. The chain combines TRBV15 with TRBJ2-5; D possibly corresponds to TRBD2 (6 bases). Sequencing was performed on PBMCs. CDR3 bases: TGTGCCACCAGCAGGTCTACCGGGAGTATGAGAGAGACCCAGTACTTC. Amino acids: CATSRSTGSMRETQYF.